A single sample is the source of the 10 T cell receptor beta chains below, sequenced in a study of T cell repertoires in cytomegalovirus infection (dated by TCRdb to the late 2010s). Sequencing took place on an Illumina HiSeq 1500. TCRdb passed the public sequencing reads through fastp at Q25 and MiXCR, retaining productive beta sequences. Here each entry gathers all rows of one CDR3 protein and keeps the most common genes and DNA. This sample gives 150,000 to 200,000 distinct CDR3 sequences in total; about 20% of them show up just once. Of the sample, under 30% falls within the top ten clones. The meaning of the sample's treatment or condition label: in vitro stimulation with specific CMV peptide epitopes to enrich CMV-specific T cells. Their target antigens are unknown. This material consisted of CD8+ T cells from cultured PBMCs, taken from culture after CMV antigen stimulation. The source is a human donor in good health (CMV status not recorded). Some clones in this sample may be carry-over from other donors' samples.

The chain uses TRBV11-2 and TRBJ2-2, with TRBD1 matching over 8 bases. CDR1 and CDR2 (germline): SGHAT, FQNNGV. The V gene end was trimmed by 1 base and the J gene end by 4 bases; junction bases not matched to a gene: 2. The CDR3 is made up of 15 amino acids. CDR3 residues: CASSLGTGPTGELFF. The CDR3 region has the DNA TGTGCCAGCAGCTTAGGGACAGGGCCCACCGGGGAGCTGTTTTTT. Combining the CDR3 with reference TRBV11-2 and TRBJ2-2 gives the whole variable domain EAGVAQSPRYKIIEKRQSVAFWCNPISGHATLYWYQQILGQGPKLLIQFQNNGVVDDSQLPKDRFSAERLKGVDSTLKIQPAKLEDSAVYLCASSLGTGPTGELFFGEGSRLTVL.

This clonotype has more than one count but fewer than ten. The chain carries TRBV7-6 and TRBJ2-1, with 7 nucleotides matching TRBD2. Germline CDR1 SGHVS, CDR2 FNYEAQ. CDR3 length: 14 residues. V lost 5 bases, J lost 5 bases, and 6 bases stayed unmatched. CDR3: CASSTLRGDNEQFF. CDR3 bases: TGTGCCAGCAGCACCCTACGGGGGGACAATGAGCAGTTCTTC. Looking up the rest from reference TRBV7-6 and TRBJ2-1 gives the full variable domain: GAGVSQSPRYKVTKRGQDVALRCDPISGHVSLYWYRQALGQGPEFLTYFNYEAQQDKSGLPNDRFSAERPEGSISTLTIQRTEQRDSAMYRCASSTLRGDNEQFFGPGTRLTVL.

This sequence joins TRBV7-9 and TRBJ1-1; no firm D call. The CDR3 has 14 amino acids. Germline loops: CDR1 SEHNR, CDR2 FQNEAQ (reference sequence). V was shortened by 5 bases and J by 2 bases, with 12 bases between the two germline ends. The CDR3 reads CASSDSGSNTEAFF. The CDR3 nucleotides are TGTGCCAGCAGCGACTCCGGATCCAACACTGAAGCTTTCTTT.

The chain joins TRBV6-5 to TRBJ2-7, with D maybe TRBD2 (6 bases). Trimming stripped 2 bases from V and 2 bases from J, with 13 bases between. Germline CDR1 reads MNHEY; CDR2 reads SVGAGI. This CDR3 spans 15 amino acids. The CDR3 here is CASSYAGGAAYEQYF. The CDR3 DNA is TGTGCCAGCAGTTACGCTGGAGGGGCGGCCTACGAGCAGTACTTC.

The CDR3 loop reads CASSFALDQPQHF. CDR3 DNA: TGTGCCAGCAGCTTTGCCCTAGATCAGCCCCAGCATTTT. The chain couples TRBV7-2 to TRBJ1-5; D is unresolved. The V and J ends lost 3 bases and 5 bases respectively, with 8 bases between them. This CDR3 comprises 13 residues. Per germline, CDR1 SGHTA and CDR2 FQGNSA.

This clonotype has only a few counts. The chain couples TRBV12-3 or TRBV12-4 to TRBJ1-5, with 8 bases identical to TRBD1. V was pared by 2 bases and J by 7 bases, with 7 bases of the junction left unmatched. This CDR3 has 15 residues. This chain's CDR3 is CASSLSGQVKQPQHF. DNA of the CDR3: TGTGCCAGCAGTTTATCGGGACAGGTTAAACAGCCCCAGCATTTT.

The chain is built from TRBV6-2 or TRBV6-3 and TRBJ2-7; D is perhaps TRBD2 (6 bases). The CDR3 totals 17 residues. CDR1 MNHEY and CDR2 SVGEGT come from the germline V gene. V was cut by 0 bases and J by 5 bases, with 20 bases left in between. CDR3 sequence: CASSYSREFREANEQYF. CDR3 sequence (DNA): TGTGCCAGCAGTTACTCGAGGGAGTTCAGGGAGGCAAACGAGCAGTACTTC.

The rearrangement uses TRBV19 and TRBJ1-5, with D perhaps matching TRBD1 (6 bases). CDR1 is LNHDA and CDR2 is SQIVND in the germline V gene (reference sequence). The V end was cut by 8 bases, the J end by 9 bases, with 11 bases between. This CDR3 contains 11 residues. The CDR3 reads CASVSQGPQHF. The CDR3 bases are TGTGCCAGTGTATCACAGGGGCCCCAGCATTTT.

The chain joins TRBV4-1 to TRBJ1-2; tentative D call: TRBD1 (5 bases). The CDR3 spans 14 residues. Germline lookup yields CDR1 MGHRA and CDR2 YSYEKL. Trimming pared 0 bases from V and 4 bases from J, leaving 9 bases between. CDR3 residues: CASSQEGAPYGYTF. CDR3 DNA: TGCGCCAGCAGCCAAGAAGGGGCGCCCTATGGCTACACCTTC.

Concerning this clonotype: Being one base from a much bigger clone, this may be a read error. The gene calls are TRBV6-5 and TRBJ2-7, with a tentative D call TRBD2 (5 bases). This CDR3 region has 13 residues. Germline CDR1 MNHEY, CDR2 SVGAGI. Written as DNA, the CDR3 is TGTGACAGCAGTTACTCCGGGGTAGACGAGCAGTACTTC. Translation: CDSSYSGVDEQYF.